The 26 T cell receptor beta chains listed next were all sequenced from one sample in a study of shared clonotypes between healthy human individuals. Measured with immunoSEQ multiplex PCR; TCRdb has only the in-frame clones, and not every one. The sample consists of about 2.3 million clones, just over 90% of them appearing once. The sequencing input was naive CD4+ T cells from PBMCs. As for subset: CD45RA+ positively selected. The receptors stem from a man aged 18 to 29 in good health. Some clones in this sample may be carry-over from other donors' samples.

This clone was seen a few times. The gene calls are TRBV30 and TRBJ1-5, with D possibly matching TRBD1 (6 bases). In germline, CDR1 is GTSNPN, CDR2 SVGIG (reference sequence). The CDR3 spans 13 residues. V lost 5 bases, J lost 5 bases, and 13 bases lay in between. The CDR3 nucleotides are TGTGCCTGGGGCGGGGGCTCCCATCAGCCCCAGCATTTT. It specifies CAWGGGSHQPQHF.

The CDR3 here is CASSLGTPWGGNQPQHF. DNA for the CDR3: TGTGCCAGCAGCTTGGGGACCCCGTGGGGTGGCAATCAGCCCCAGCATTTT. The genes are TRBV5-5 and TRBJ1-5; D remains ambiguous. Looked up from germline, CDR1 is SGHKS and CDR2 is YYEKEE (reference sequence). V was pared by 0 bases and J by 2 bases, with 15 bases between. The CDR3 is made up of 17 amino acids. Based on the CDR3 plus reference TRBV5-5 and TRBJ1-5, the full variable domain is DAGVTQSPTHLIKTRGQQVTLRCSPISGHKSVSWYQQVLGQGPQFIFQYYEKEERGRGNFPDRFSARQFPNYSSELNVNALLLGDSALYLCASSLGTPWGGNQPQHFGDGTRLSIL.

The chain joins TRBV2 to TRBJ1-1, with 9 bases that match TRBD1. V dropped 6 bases and J dropped 6; count of bases not matched to a gene: 11. This CDR3 region has 15 residues. In germline, CDR1 is SNHLY, CDR2 FYNNEI. In DNA form, the CDR3 reads TGTGCCAGCAGAACCTCCGACAGGGGGAATCCTGAAGCTTTCTTT. Encoded protein: CASRTSDRGNPEAFF.

The V gene is TRBV30, the J gene TRBJ2-7, with D tentatively TRBD2 (6 bases). The germline V and J ends were trimmed by 4 bases and 7 bases, with 14 bases remaining between them. The CDR3 is made up of 12 amino acids. The germline V gene has CDR1 GTSNPN and CDR2 SVGIG (reference sequence). This CDR3 is CAWNRGGLEQYF. The DNA for the CDR3 is TGTGCCTGGAATAGGGGAGGTTTGGAGCAGTACTTC.

This CDR3 reads CASGRDGAYEQYF. CDR3 bases: TGTGCCAGCGGCCGGGACGGGGCGTACGAGCAGTACTTC. The chain uses TRBV27 and TRBJ2-7; D may be TRBD1 or TRBD2 (5 bases each). With 8 bases removed from V and 4 bases from J, the gap between germline ends came to 15 bases. The germline CDR1 and CDR2 sequences are MNHEY and SMNVEV (reference sequence). This CDR3 spans 13 amino acids.

This chain links TRBV7-9 with TRBJ1-2; D not resolved. CDR1 and CDR2 from the germline V gene are SEHNR and FQNEAQ (reference sequence). The V end lost 1 base, the J end lost 4 bases, and 10 bases lay between the germline ends. This CDR3 spans 14 amino acids. In nucleotides, the CDR3 is TGTGCCAGCAGCTTAGTGGCAGCTTCCTATGGCTACACCTTC. Protein: CASSLVAASYGYTF.

The J gene is TRBJ1-4, the V gene TRBV4-2; unclear D gene. There are 16 residues in the CDR3. V gave up 4 bases and J gave up 4 bases, with 16 bases separating them. Germline values: CDR1 LGHNA, CDR2 YNFKEQ. This chain's CDR3 is CASSPIGVQINEKLFF. The DNA for the CDR3 is TGTGCCAGCAGCCCCATTGGCGTTCAGATTAATGAAAAACTGTTTTTT.

As to this clone: Additional DNA sequences in this sample encode the identical CDR3. The chain recombines TRBV5-1 with TRBJ2-1; TRBD1 might be the D (6 bases). Germline CDR1 and CDR2: SGHRS and YFSETQ. Trimming pared 2 bases from V and 5 bases from J, leaving 11 bases between. CDR3 length: 14 residues. CDR3 sequence reads: CASSLVPGDNEQFF. In nucleotides, the CDR3 is TGCGCCAGCAGCTTAGTCCCAGGGGACAATGAGCAGTTCTTC. The whole variable domain, filled in from reference TRBV5-1 and TRBJ2-1, reads KAGVTQTPRYLIKTRGQQVTLSCSPISGHRSVSWYQQTPGQGLQFLFEYFSETQRNKGNFPGRFSGRQFSNSRSEMNVSTLELGDSALYLCASSLVPGDNEQFFGPGTRLTVL.

The chain carries TRBV9 and TRBJ2-3; no clear D gene. Trimming stripped 4 bases from V and 6 bases from J, with 18 bases between. The CDR3 has 15 residues. The germline CDR1 and CDR2 sequences are SGDLS and YYNGEE. The CDR3 reads CASSFDRSFGDTQYF. The CDR3 DNA follows: TGTGCCAGCAGCTTTGATAGGTCCTTTGGGGATACGCAGTATTTT.

The chain links TRBV28 to TRBJ2-5; D perhaps matches TRBD1 (5 bases). Per germline, CDR1 MDHEN and CDR2 SYDVKM. Trimming shortened V by 2 bases and J by 1 base, and 11 bases separated the two germline ends. The CDR3 has 15 amino acids. The CDR3 loop reads CASSLGAPIQETQYF. CDR3 nucleotides: TGTGCCAGCAGTTTAGGGGCTCCTATCCAAGAGACCCAGTACTTC.

This sequence joins TRBV7-2 and TRBJ2-3; D gene unclear. CDR3 size: 15 residues. CDR1 and CDR2 from the germline V gene are SGHTA and FQGNSA. V dropped 5 bases and J dropped 11 bases, with 23 bases sitting between them. CDR3: CASSPGFQSYTEQYF. The CDR3 bases are TGTGCCAGCAGCCCCGGATTTCAAAGCTACACGGAGCAGTATTTT.

This clone has more than one count but fewer than ten. Other DNA sequences in the same sample also yield this CDR3. This chain uses TRBV2 with TRBJ1-1; D is uncertain. V dropped 0 bases and J dropped 4 bases, with 6 bases sitting between them. The CDR3 is 13 residues long. The germline V gene has CDR1 SNHLY and CDR2 FYNNEI. The DNA for the CDR3 is TGTGCCAGCAGTGAAGCGCGGGGCACTGAAGCTTTCTTT. It translates to CASSEARGTEAFF.

The chain is built from TRBV27 and TRBJ2-3; 7 bases are shared with TRBD1. The V and J ends lost 7 bases and 2 bases, in that order; junction bases with no gene match: 12. The CDR3 covers 16 residues. Germline V gene data show CDR1 as MNHEY and CDR2 as SMNVEV (reference sequence). The CDR3 here is CASTNALGQVTDTQYF. For the CDR3, the DNA is TGTGCCAGCACTAATGCCCTCGGACAGGTCACAGATACGCAGTATTTT.

J is TRBJ2-1 and V is TRBV6-1; D gene uncertain. Germline V CDR1 and CDR2: MNHNS, SASEGT. V was trimmed by 8 bases and J by 9 bases, leaving 11 bases between them. The length of the CDR3 is 11 residues. The CDR3 protein is CASDRPGEQFF. CDR3 in DNA: TGTGCCAGCGACCGGCCGGGTGAGCAGTTCTTC.

This clone was counted a single time. The rearrangement links TRBV5-1 to TRBJ2-2; 9 nucleotides agree with TRBD2. V was pared by 0 bases and J by 3 bases, with 3 bases of the junction left unmatched. Per germline, CDR1 SGHRS and CDR2 YFSETQ. The CDR3 sequence is 16 residues long. For the CDR3, the DNA is TGCGCCAGCAGCTTGGACCTAGCGGGATACACCGGGGAGCTGTTTTTT. Its protein product is CASSLDLAGYTGELFF.

The chain is built from TRBV5-1 and TRBJ1-1; TRBD1 matches 7 bases. The length of the CDR3 is 16 residues. Germline values: CDR1 SGHRS, CDR2 YFSETQ. Trimming at V came to 4 bases and at J to 6 bases, leaving 15 bases not matched to a gene. As DNA, the CDR3 is TGCGCCAGCAGCGTCGGACAGGCCGACCCTGTGGCTGAAGCTTTCTTT. Translated, it gives CASSVGQADPVAEAFF.

CDR3 nucleotides: TGTGCCAGCAGCTTAGGCAGGGCACGAGGCTACACCTTC. Translating it yields CASSLGRARGYTF. The chain uses TRBV7-3 and TRBJ1-2, with D maybe TRBD1 (5 bases). The CDR3 totals 13 residues. Trimming left V 2 bases short and J 8 bases short, with 12 bases between. Germline CDR1 and CDR2: SGHTA and FQGTGA.

The chain carries TRBV7-2 and TRBJ2-7, with 8 bases fitting TRBD1. Germline V gene sequence: CDR1 SGHTA, CDR2 FQGNSA. J was trimmed by 6 bases and V by 5 bases; bases with no gene match: 3. This CDR3 contains 12 residues. The CDR3 protein is CASSIRGREQYF. CDR3 sequence (DNA): TGTGCCAGCAGCATCAGGGGGCGCGAGCAGTACTTC.

V usage is TRBV7-9 and J usage is TRBJ1-5, with D perhaps matching TRBD1 (6 bases). CDR1 SEHNR and CDR2 FQNEAQ come from the germline V gene (reference sequence). V was clipped by 0 bases and J by 7 bases, with 13 bases between them. The CDR3 consists of 15 residues. The CDR3 loop reads CASSLAGGRPQPQHF. The CDR3 DNA reads as TGTGCCAGCAGCTTAGCGGGGGGGCGGCCCCAGCCCCAGCATTTT.

In the case of this clone: The same CDR3 can be traced to other DNA sequences in this sample. The chain carries TRBV11-2 and TRBJ2-7; possible D gene TRBD1, 6 bases. This CDR3 is 15 amino acids long. Germline CDR1 and CDR2: SGHAT and FQNNGV. V dropped 1 base and J dropped 2 bases, with 12 bases sitting between them. The CDR3 region is CASSLVQGSTYEQYF. CDR3 nucleotides: TGTGCCAGCAGCTTAGTTCAGGGGAGCACCTACGAGCAGTACTTC.

The CDR3 nucleotides are TGCGCCAGCAGCTGGGGGCGGACAGGAGAGACCCAGTACTTC. It is translated as CASSWGRTGETQYF. This sequence joins TRBV5-1 and TRBJ2-5; 7 bases map to TRBD1. The CDR3 covers 14 residues. The ends lost 3 bases at V and 4 bases at J; junction bases unmatched: 6. Germline CDR1 reads SGHRS; CDR2 reads YFSETQ.

This sequence joins TRBV7-9 and TRBJ1-5; D may be TRBD1 (5 bases). This CDR3 comprises 13 residues. The V end lost 5 bases, the J end lost 2 bases, and 7 bases lay between the germline ends. CDR1 is SEHNR, CDR2 FQNEAQ, per germline (reference sequence). This chain's CDR3 is CASSGAGNQPQHF. The CDR3 DNA sequence: TGTGCCAGCAGCGGGGCTGGCAATCAGCCCCAGCATTTT.

This clone has more than one count but fewer than ten. The chain recombines TRBV18 with TRBJ1-5, with D maybe TRBD1 (6 bases). The CDR3 loop spans 15 amino acids. From germline, CDR1 is KGHSH and CDR2 LQKENI. Trimming took 2 bases from V and 7 from J, leaving 15 bases between them. CDR3 sequence: CASSPGTGASQPQHF. The CDR3 DNA reads as TGTGCCAGCTCACCAGGCACGGGGGCGAGCCAGCCCCAGCATTTT.

The chain joins TRBV27 to TRBJ2-6, with a tentative D call TRBD1 (5 bases). Germline CDR1 and CDR2: MNHEY and SMNVEV (reference sequence). There are 15 residues in the CDR3. The ends were cut back, 5 bases at V and 2 bases at J, with 10 bases in the middle. Here the CDR3 DNA reads TGTGCCAGCAGTCCGCGACAGCCTGGGGCCAACGTCCTGACTTTC. Translated: CASSPRQPGANVLTF.

The chain uses TRBV6-1 and TRBJ1-3; D may be TRBD1 (5 bases). This CDR3 is built from 16 residues. Germline V lookup: CDR1 MNHNS, CDR2 SASEGT. V lost 4 bases to trimming and J lost 0 bases, with 13 bases between them. The CDR3 region is CASSAQGPPSGNTIYF. CDR3 sequence (DNA): TGTGCCAGCAGTGCCCAGGGCCCCCCCTCTGGAAACACCATATATTTT.

The chain uses TRBV29-1 and TRBJ1-5; TRBD1 might be the D (5 bases). From germline, CDR1 is SQVTM and CDR2 ANQGSEA. Deletions cut 6 bases from V and 4 bases from J, with 13 bases between. The CDR3 spans 13 residues. The CDR3 coding sequence is TGCAGCGTAAGATCAGGGTTTAATCAGCCCCAGCATTTT. This encodes CSVRSGFNQPQHF.